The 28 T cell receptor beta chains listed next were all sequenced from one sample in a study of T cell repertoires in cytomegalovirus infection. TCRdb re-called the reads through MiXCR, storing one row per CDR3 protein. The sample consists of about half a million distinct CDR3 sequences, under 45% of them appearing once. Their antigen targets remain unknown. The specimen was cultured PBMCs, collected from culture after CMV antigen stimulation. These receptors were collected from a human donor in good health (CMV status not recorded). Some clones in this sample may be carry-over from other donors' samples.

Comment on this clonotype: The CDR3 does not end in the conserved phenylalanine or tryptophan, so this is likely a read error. The CDR3 loop is CAISEHREGTEAFS. The CDR3 DNA sequence: TGTGCCATCAGTGAGCACAGGGAGGGCACTGAAGCTTTCTCT. This chain joins TRBV10-3 and TRBJ1-1; TRBD1 is a possible D gene (6 bases). The CDR3 totals 14 residues. Trimming removed 2 bases from V and 4 bases from J, with 11 bases in between. Germline lookup yields CDR1 ENHRY and CDR2 SYGVKD.

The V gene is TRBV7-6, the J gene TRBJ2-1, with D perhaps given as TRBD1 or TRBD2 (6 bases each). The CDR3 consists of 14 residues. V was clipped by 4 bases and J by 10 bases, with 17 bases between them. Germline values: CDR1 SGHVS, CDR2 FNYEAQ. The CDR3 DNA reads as TGTGCCAGCAGCTCGGGGGCAGGCCCATTAGAGCAGTTCTTC. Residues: CASSSGAGPLEQFF. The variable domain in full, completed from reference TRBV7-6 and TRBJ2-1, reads GAGVSQSPRYKVTKRGQDVALRCDPISGHVSLYWYRQALGQGPEFLTYFNYEAQQDKSGLPNDRFSAERPEGSISTLTIQRTEQRDSAMYRCASSSGAGPLEQFFGPGTRLTVL.

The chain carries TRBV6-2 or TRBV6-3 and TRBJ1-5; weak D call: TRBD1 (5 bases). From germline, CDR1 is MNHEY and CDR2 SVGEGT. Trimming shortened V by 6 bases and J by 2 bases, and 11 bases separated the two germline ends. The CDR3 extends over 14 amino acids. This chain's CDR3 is CASRVMGGNQPQHF. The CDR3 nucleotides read TGTGCCAGCAGGGTCATGGGGGGCAATCAGCCCCAGCATTTT.

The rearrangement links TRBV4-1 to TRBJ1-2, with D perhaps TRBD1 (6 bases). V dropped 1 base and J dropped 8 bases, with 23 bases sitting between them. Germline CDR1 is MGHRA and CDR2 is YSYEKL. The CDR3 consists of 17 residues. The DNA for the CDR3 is TGCGCCAGCAGCCAAGTGGGATCTACAGGGATCACGGGCGGCTACACCTTC. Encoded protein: CASSQVGSTGITGGYTF.

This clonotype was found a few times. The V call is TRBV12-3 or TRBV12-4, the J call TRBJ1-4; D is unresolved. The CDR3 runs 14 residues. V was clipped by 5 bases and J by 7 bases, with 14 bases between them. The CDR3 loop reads CASSVPGLGEKLFF. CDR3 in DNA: TGTGCCAGCAGTGTTCCGGGCTTAGGTGAAAAACTGTTTTTT.

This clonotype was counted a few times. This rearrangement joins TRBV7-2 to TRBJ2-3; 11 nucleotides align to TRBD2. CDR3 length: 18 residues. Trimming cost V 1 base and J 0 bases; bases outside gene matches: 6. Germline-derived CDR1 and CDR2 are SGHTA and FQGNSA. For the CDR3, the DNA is TGTGCCAGCAGCTTAGGGGCTAGCGGGAGGCTAAGCACAGATACGCAGTATTTT. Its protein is CASSLGASGRLSTDTQYF. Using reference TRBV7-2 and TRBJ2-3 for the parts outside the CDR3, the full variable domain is GAGVSQSPSNKVTEKGKDVELRCDPISGHTALYWYRQSLGQGLEFLIYFQGNSAPDKSGLPSDRFSAERTGGSVSTLTIQRTQQEDSAVYLCASSLGASGRLSTDTQYFGPGTRLTVL.

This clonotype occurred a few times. CDR3 nucleotides: TGTGCCAGCAGTGCCGGAGAGGCCTATGGCTACACCTTC. As protein: CASSAGEAYGYTF. The V call is TRBV6-1, the J call TRBJ1-2; D unresolved. In germline, CDR1 is MNHNS, CDR2 SASEGT. The CDR3 has 13 amino acids. With 4 bases removed from V and 4 bases from J, the gap between germline ends came to 10 bases.

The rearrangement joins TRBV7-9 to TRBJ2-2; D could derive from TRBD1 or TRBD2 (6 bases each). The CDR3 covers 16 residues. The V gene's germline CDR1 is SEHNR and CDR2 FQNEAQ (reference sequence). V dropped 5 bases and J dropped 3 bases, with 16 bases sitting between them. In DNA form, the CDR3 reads TGTGCCAGCAGCAGAATTGGGGGGCCGCACACCGGGGAGCTGTTTTTT. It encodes CASSRIGGPHTGELFF.

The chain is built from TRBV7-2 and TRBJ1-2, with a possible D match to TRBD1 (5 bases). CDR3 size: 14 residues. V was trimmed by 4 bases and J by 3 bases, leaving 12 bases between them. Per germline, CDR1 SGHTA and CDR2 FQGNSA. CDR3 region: CASSSRGADYGYTF. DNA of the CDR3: TGTGCCAGCAGCTCCCGCGGGGCAGACTATGGCTACACCTTC. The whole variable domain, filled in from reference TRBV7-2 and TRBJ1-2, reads GAGVSQSPSNKVTEKGKDVELRCDPISGHTALYWYRQSLGQGLEFLIYFQGNSAPDKSGLPSDRFSAERTGGSVSTLTIQRTQQEDSAVYLCASSSRGADYGYTFGSGTRLTVV.

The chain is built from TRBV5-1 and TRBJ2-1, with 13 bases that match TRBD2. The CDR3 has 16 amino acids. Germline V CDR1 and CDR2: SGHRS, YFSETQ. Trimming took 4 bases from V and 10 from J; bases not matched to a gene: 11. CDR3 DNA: TGCGCCAGCAGCACCAGACTAGCGGGAGGTCGGTCGGAGCAGTTCTTC. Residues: CASSTRLAGGRSEQFF.

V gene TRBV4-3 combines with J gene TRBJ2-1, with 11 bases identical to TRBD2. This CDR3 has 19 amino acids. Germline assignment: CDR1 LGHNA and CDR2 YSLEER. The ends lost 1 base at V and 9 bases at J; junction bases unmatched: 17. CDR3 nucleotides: TGCGCCAGCAGCCAAGTCGGGCTAGCGGGAGGCCGGGATTTGAGTGAGCAGTTCTTC. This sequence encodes CASSQVGLAGGRDLSEQFF.

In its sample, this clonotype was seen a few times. CDR3 sequence (DNA): TGTGCCAGCAGTTACGCCAGGACAGGGGAATCCGGAGCTGAAGCTTTCTTT. Translation: CASSYARTGESGAEAFF. The genes are TRBV6-2 or TRBV6-3 and TRBJ1-1; 9 nucleotides align to TRBD1. The CDR3 has 17 amino acids. Germline loops: CDR1 MNHEY, CDR2 SVGEGT. Trimming removed 2 bases from V and 6 bases from J; junction bases left unmatched: 13.

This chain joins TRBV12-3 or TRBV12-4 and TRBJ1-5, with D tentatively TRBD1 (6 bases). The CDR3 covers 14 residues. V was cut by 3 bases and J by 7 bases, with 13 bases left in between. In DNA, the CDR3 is TGTGCCAGCAGTTTTGGGGGCCGGAGGCAGCCCCAGCATTTT. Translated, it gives CASSFGGRRQPQHF.

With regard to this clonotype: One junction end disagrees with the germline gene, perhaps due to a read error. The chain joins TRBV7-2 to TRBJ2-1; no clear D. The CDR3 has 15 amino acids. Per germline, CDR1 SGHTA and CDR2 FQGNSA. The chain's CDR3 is CASSLVVTGDNKQFF. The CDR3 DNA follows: TGTGCCAGCAGCTTAGTTGTTACCGGCGACAATAAGCAGTTCTTC.

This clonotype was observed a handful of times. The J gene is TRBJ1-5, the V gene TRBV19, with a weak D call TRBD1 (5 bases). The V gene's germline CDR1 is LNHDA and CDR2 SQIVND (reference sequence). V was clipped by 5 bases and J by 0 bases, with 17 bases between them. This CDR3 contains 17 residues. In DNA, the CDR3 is TGTGCCAGTAGTTTGGCAGGGCGAAGTTATAGCAATCAGCCCCAGCATTTT. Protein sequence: CASSLAGRSYSNQPQHF.

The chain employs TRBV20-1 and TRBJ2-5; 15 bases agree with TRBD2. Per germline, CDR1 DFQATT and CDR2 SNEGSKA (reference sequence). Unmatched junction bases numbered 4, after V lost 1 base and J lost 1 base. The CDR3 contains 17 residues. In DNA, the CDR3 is TGCAGTGCTAGAGGGACTAGCGGGAGGGATTTCCAAGAGACCCAGTACTTC. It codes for CSARGTSGRDFQETQYF.

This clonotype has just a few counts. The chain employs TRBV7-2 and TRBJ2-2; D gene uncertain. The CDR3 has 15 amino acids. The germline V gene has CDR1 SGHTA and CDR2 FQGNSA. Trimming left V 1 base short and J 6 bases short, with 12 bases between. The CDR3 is CASSLDSPGSGELFF. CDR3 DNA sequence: TGTGCCAGCAGCTTAGACTCTCCTGGGTCCGGGGAGCTGTTTTTT.

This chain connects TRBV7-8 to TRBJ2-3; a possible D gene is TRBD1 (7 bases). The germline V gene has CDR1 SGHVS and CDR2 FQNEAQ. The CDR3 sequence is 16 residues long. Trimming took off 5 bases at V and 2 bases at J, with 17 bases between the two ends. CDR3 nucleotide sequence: TGTGCCAGCAGCACGCGGGACAGTAGACCCACAGATACGCAGTATTTT. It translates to CASSTRDSRPTDTQYF.

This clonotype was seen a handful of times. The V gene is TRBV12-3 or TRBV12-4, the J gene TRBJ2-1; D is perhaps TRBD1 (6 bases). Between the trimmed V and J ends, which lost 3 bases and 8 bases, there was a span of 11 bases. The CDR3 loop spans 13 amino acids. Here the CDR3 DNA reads TGTGCCAGCAGTTTCGGGCAGGGGTATGAGCAGTTCTTC. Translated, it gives CASSFGQGYEQFF.

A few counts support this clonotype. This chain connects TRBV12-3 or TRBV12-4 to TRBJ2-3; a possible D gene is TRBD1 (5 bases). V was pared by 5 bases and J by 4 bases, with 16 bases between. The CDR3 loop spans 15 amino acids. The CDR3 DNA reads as TGTGCCAGCAGTCCCAAGGGAAAAGGGGCAGATACGCAGTATTTT. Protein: CASSPKGKGADTQYF.

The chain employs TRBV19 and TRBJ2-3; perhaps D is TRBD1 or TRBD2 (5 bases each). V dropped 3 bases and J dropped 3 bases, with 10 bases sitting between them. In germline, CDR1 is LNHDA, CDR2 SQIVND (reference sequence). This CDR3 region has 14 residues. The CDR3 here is CASSIGDGTDTQYF. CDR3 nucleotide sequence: TGTGCCAGTAGTATTGGGGACGGAACAGATACGCAGTATTTT. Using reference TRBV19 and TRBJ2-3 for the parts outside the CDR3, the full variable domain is DGGITQSPKYLFRKEGQNVTLSCEQNLNHDAMYWYRQDPGQGLRLIYYSQIVNDFQKGDIAEGYSVSREKKESFPLTVTSAQKNPTAFYLCASSIGDGTDTQYFGPGTRLTVL.

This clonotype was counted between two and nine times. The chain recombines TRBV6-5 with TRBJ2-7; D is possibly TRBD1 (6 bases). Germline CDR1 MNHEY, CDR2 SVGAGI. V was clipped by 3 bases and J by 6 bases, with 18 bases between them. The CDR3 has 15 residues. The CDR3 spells CASSYLGTGFPEQYF. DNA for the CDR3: TGTGCCAGCAGTTATTTAGGTACAGGGTTTCCCGAGCAGTACTTC.

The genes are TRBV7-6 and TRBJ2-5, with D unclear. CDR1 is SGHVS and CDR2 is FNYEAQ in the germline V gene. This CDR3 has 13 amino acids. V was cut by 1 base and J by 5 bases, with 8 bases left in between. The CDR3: CASSLEGYETQYF. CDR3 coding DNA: TGTGCCAGCAGCTTAGAAGGGTACGAGACCCAGTACTTC.

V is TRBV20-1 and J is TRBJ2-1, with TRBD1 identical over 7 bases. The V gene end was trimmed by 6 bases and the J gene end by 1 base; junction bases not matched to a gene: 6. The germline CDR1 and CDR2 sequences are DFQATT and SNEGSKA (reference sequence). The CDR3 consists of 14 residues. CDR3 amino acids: CSAPGQLSYNEQFF. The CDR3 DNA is TGCAGTGCCCCGGGACAGCTGTCCTACAATGAGCAGTTCTTC.

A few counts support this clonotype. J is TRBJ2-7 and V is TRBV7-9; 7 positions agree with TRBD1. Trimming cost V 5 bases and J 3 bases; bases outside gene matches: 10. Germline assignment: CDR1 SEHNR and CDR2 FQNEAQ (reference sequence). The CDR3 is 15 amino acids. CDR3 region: CASSRTGAWGYEQYF. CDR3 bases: TGTGCCAGCAGCAGGACAGGCGCCTGGGGCTACGAGCAGTACTTC. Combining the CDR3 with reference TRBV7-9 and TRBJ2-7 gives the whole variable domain DTGVSQNPRHKITKRGQNVTFRCDPISEHNRLYWYRQTLGQGPEFLTYFQNEAQLEKSRLLSDRFSAERPKGSFSTLEIQRTEQGDSAMYLCASSRTGAWGYEQYFGPGTRLTVT.

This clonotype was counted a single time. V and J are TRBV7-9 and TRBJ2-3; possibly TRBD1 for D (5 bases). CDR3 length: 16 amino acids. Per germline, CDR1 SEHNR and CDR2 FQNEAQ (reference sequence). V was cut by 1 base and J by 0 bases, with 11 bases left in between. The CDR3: CASSLGLGDSTDTQYF. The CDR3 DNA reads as TGTGCCAGCAGCTTAGGGTTAGGGGATAGCACAGATACGCAGTATTTT.

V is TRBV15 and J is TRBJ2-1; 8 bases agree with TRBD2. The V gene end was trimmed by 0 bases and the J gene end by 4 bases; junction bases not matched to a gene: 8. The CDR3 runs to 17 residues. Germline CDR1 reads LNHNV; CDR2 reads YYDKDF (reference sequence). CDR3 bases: TGTGCCACCAGCAGAGATCCGGAACTAGCGGCTTACAATGAGCAGTTCTTC. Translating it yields CATSRDPELAAYNEQFF.

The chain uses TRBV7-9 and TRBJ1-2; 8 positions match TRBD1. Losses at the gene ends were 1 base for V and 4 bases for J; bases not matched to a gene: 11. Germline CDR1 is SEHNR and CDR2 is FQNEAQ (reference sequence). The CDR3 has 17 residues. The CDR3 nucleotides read TGTGCCAGCAGCTTAGTAGGGTCAGGGGGCGAACCCTATGGCTACACCTTC. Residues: CASSLVGSGGEPYGYTF.